This section outlines one T cell receptor beta chain sequence together with its context. Its antigen remains unknown. The data are from a study of T cell responses to AZD1222 COVID-19 vaccine. Study-wide background: Doses given second, at about 4 or about 12 weeks, were pooled.

Whole-study findings and limits: Donors were chiefly white British, with a greater number of females, and clonal diversity was perhaps underestimated.

From germline, CDR1 is SGHTS and CDR2 YDEGEE. V was trimmed by 1 base and J by 8 bases, leaving 12 bases between them. The CDR3 loop spans 13 amino acids. Sequenced by immunoSEQ multiplex PCR; TCRdb stores in-frame clones only, minus some. The data hold over 95,000 clones, with 70% to 90% observed a single time. The sample consisted of peripheral blood, taken on day 0 of AZD1222 vaccination. The TCR was taken from an adult in good health. The rearrangement uses TRBV5-8 and TRBJ1-2; TRBD1 might be the D (6 bases). In DNA form, the CDR3 reads TGTGCCAGCAGCTTGTACAGGGAGTACGGCTACACCTTC. Amino acid sequence: CASSLYREYGYTF.